One and the same sample provided the 29 T cell receptor beta chains below, sequenced in a study of blood T cell repertoires in COVID-19. The protocol was immunoSEQ multiplex PCR, while the TCRdb copy is restricted to in-frame clones and leaves out a portion. The table has about 33,000 clones, around 86% seen once. The source material was peripheral blood. The receptors shown here come from a woman of 80 years or more with active or convalescent COVID-19.

V usage is TRBV5-4 and J usage is TRBJ2-4; no clear D gene. The CDR3 is made up of 14 amino acids. Germline-derived CDR1 and CDR2 are SGHNT and YYREEE (reference sequence). V was clipped by 4 bases and J by 0 bases, with 8 bases between them. The CDR3 loop reads CASSRSLAKNIQYF. The CDR3 coding sequence is TGTGCCAGCAGCCGAAGCTTAGCCAAAAACATTCAGTACTTC.

The CDR3 is CASRRDRGNTGELFF. Here the CDR3 DNA reads TGTGCCAGCAGGCGGGACAGGGGGAACACCGGGGAGCTGTTTTTT. V gene TRBV6-4 combines with J gene TRBJ2-2; TRBD1 matches 10 bases. After removal of 6 bases from V and 1 base from J, the junction contained 2 bases not matched to a gene. Per germline, CDR1 MRHNA and CDR2 SNTAGT. The CDR3 length is 15 residues.

The chain links TRBV14 to TRBJ2-6, with D possibly being TRBD2 (6 bases). The ends were cut back, 6 bases at V and 1 base at J, with 19 bases in the middle. This CDR3 contains 18 residues. Germline loops: CDR1 SGHDN, CDR2 FVKESK. CDR3 in amino acids: CASRGAGSSSSGANVLTF. CDR3 DNA sequence: TGTGCCAGCAGGGGAGCCGGGAGTTCGAGTTCTGGGGCCAACGTCCTGACTTTC.

This chain joins TRBV5-1 and TRBJ2-3, with 9 nucleotides matching TRBD2. Losses at the gene ends were 4 bases for V and 3 bases for J; bases not matched to a gene: 6. The CDR3 loop spans 15 amino acids. The germline gives CDR1 SGHRS, CDR2 YFSETQ. This CDR3 reads CASSAWTSATDTQYF. CDR3 DNA sequence: TGCGCCAGCAGCGCCTGGACTAGCGCGACAGATACGCAGTATTTT.

This clone has just a few counts. The chain has TRBV3-1 (or the pseudogene TRBV3-2) and TRBJ2-7; D is uncertain. Germline lookup yields CDR1 LGHDT and CDR2 YNNKEL (reference sequence). The CDR3 runs to 14 residues. Deletions cut 3 bases from V and 4 bases from J, with 13 bases between. As DNA, the CDR3 is TGTGCCAGCAGCCATAATGGCCCAGGATACGAGCAGTACTTC. Its protein product is CASSHNGPGYEQYF.

V is TRBV15 and J is TRBJ2-3; tentatively, D is TRBD2 (5 bases). The germline V gene has CDR1 LNHNV and CDR2 YYDKDF (reference sequence). The CDR3 loop spans 15 amino acids. V was trimmed by 5 bases and J by 4 bases, leaving 16 bases between them. The CDR3 reads CATSAGDGTSDTQYF. CDR3 sequence (DNA): TGTGCCACCAGCGCGGGTGACGGTACGTCAGATACGCAGTATTTT.

The chain couples TRBV15 to TRBJ2-1; 13 bases align to TRBD2. The germline CDR1 and CDR2 sequences are LNHNV and YYDKDF (reference sequence). CDR3 length equals 17 residues. With 0 bases clipped from V and 9 bases from J, the junction kept 8 bases outside the gene matches. The CDR3 coding sequence is TGTGCCACCAGCAGAGATGGCGGACTAGCGGGGGTAGTTGAGCAGTTCTTC. The encoded protein is CATSRDGGLAGVVEQFF.

V and J are TRBV5-1 and TRBJ1-1; possibly TRBD1 for D (5 bases). The CDR3 loop spans 14 amino acids. Germline-derived CDR1 and CDR2 are SGHRS and YFSETQ. The V and J ends lost 4 bases and 4 bases respectively, with 14 bases between them. DNA of the CDR3: TGCGCCAGCAGCGTCTCGGGGGAGGGCACTGAAGCTTTCTTT. Encoded protein: CASSVSGEGTEAFF.

This clone has more than one count but fewer than ten. J is TRBJ2-7 and V is TRBV27, with D possibly being TRBD1 (6 bases). The CDR3 consists of 15 residues. With 5 bases removed from V and 3 bases from J, the gap between germline ends came to 17 bases. The germline CDR1 and CDR2 sequences are MNHEY and SMNVEV (reference sequence). The CDR3: CASSRKQGSHYEQYF. The CDR3 DNA is TGTGCCAGCAGTCGGAAGCAGGGGTCCCACTACGAGCAGTACTTC.

The V and J genes are TRBV19 and TRBJ1-3; TRBD1 is a possible D gene (5 bases). Germline assignment: CDR1 LNHDA and CDR2 SQIVND (reference sequence). The CDR3 covers 14 residues. The V and J ends lost 5 bases and 2 bases respectively, with 10 bases between them. CDR3 amino acids: CASSVTGAGNTIYF. The CDR3 DNA follows: TGTGCCAGTAGTGTTACAGGAGCTGGAAACACCATATATTTT.

This chain joins TRBV28 and TRBJ2-7; 7 nucleotides align to TRBD1. Germline V gives CDR1 MDHEN, CDR2 SYDVKM. After removal of 2 bases from V and 3 bases from J, the junction contained 4 bases not matched to a gene. The CDR3 spans 14 residues. CDR3 nucleotides: TGTGCCAGCAGTTTAACGCCAGGGGGCTACGAGCAGTACTTC. Encoded protein: CASSLTPGGYEQYF.

This clone was found a few times. V usage is TRBV18 and J usage is TRBJ2-3, with D perhaps matching TRBD1 (6 bases). Germline V gives CDR1 KGHSH, CDR2 LQKENI. V was cut by 6 bases and J by 4 bases, with 23 bases left in between. This CDR3 spans 17 amino acids. In DNA, the CDR3 is TGTGCCAGCTCTCCATACGGGACACCCCAGGGTGCAGATACGCAGTATTTT. It translates to CASSPYGTPQGADTQYF.

V gene TRBV10-3 combines with J gene TRBJ1-2; TRBD1 is a possible D gene (5 bases). Germline CDR1 and CDR2: ENHRY and SYGVKD. V shed 6 bases and J shed 5 bases, with 16 bases lying between them. The CDR3 extends over 14 amino acids. Here the CDR3 DNA reads TGTGCCATCAGCGAAGGACAAGGCTCATATGGCTACACCTTC. As protein: CAISEGQGSYGYTF.

CDR3 nucleotides: TGCAGCGTTGGACTAGCCCAAGAGACCCAGTACTTC. Its translation: CSVGLAQETQYF. This chain connects TRBV29-1 to TRBJ2-5, with TRBD2 matching 7 bases. Germline V gives CDR1 SQVTM, CDR2 ANQGSEA. The CDR3 is 12 residues long. The junction had 0 bases not matched to a gene; V was cut back by 4 bases and J by 1 base.

The gene calls are TRBV4-2 and TRBJ2-5, with unresolved D. The germline CDR1 and CDR2 sequences are LGHNA and YNFKEQ. V lost 1 base and J 4 bases, leaving 10 bases between the germline ends. The CDR3 sequence is 14 residues long. The CDR3 is CASSQGIGAETQYF. For the CDR3, the DNA is TGTGCCAGCAGCCAAGGTATCGGTGCAGAGACCCAGTACTTC.

V gene TRBV19 combines with J gene TRBJ2-2; D call uncertain. V was pared by 3 bases and J by 0 bases, with 5 bases between. Germline V gene sequence: CDR1 LNHDA, CDR2 SQIVND (reference sequence). The CDR3 has 14 amino acids. The CDR3 DNA reads TGTGCCAGTAGTATCACTGCGAACACCGGGGAGCTGTTTTTT. Amino acids: CASSITANTGELFF.

This chain links TRBV7-2 with TRBJ1-6; D possibly corresponds to TRBD1 (6 bases). Trimming shortened V by 0 bases and J by 8 bases, and 17 bases separated the two germline ends. The CDR3 is made up of 17 amino acids. CDR1 is SGHTA, CDR2 FQGNSA, per germline. The CDR3 here is CASSLAFWGGQDSPLHF. CDR3 in DNA: TGTGCCAGCAGCTTAGCTTTCTGGGGGGGGCAAGATTCACCCCTCCACTTT.

The V gene is TRBV30, the J gene TRBJ2-7; possibly TRBD1 for D (6 bases). Germline V gene sequence: CDR1 GTSNPN, CDR2 SVGIG (reference sequence). This CDR3 region has 14 residues. Trimming cost V 3 bases and J 6 bases, with 18 bases left between them. CDR3 in DNA: TGTGCCTGGAGAGTCACCTCACAGGGTAGCGAGCAGTACTTC. This codes for CAWRVTSQGSEQYF.

V gene TRBV27 combines with J gene TRBJ2-5; 8 bases are a match to TRBD1. Germline values: CDR1 MNHEY, CDR2 SMNVEV (reference sequence). The CDR3 is 14 amino acids. J lost 2 bases, V lost 3 bases, and 2 bases had no gene match. CDR3 sequence reads: CASSFGTGQETQYF. The CDR3 DNA sequence: TGTGCCAGCAGTTTTGGGACAGGACAAGAGACCCAGTACTTC.

The chain is built from TRBV7-2 and TRBJ2-5; TRBD2 agrees at 11 bases. CDR3 length equals 15 residues. V shed 1 base and J 7 bases; nucleotides not matched to a gene: 5. Germline loops: CDR1 SGHTA, CDR2 FQGNSA. CDR3 bases: TGTGCCAGCAGCTTAGAGACTAGCGGGGCGGCGACCCAGTACTTC. It specifies CASSLETSGAATQYF.

V gene TRBV27 combines with J gene TRBJ2-3; D unclear. The V end lost 2 bases, the J end lost 8 bases, and 11 bases lay between the germline ends. In germline, CDR1 is MNHEY, CDR2 SMNVEV (reference sequence). This CDR3 spans 13 amino acids. As DNA, the CDR3 is TGTGCCAGCAGTTTACGGAGCCTGGTTACGCAGTATTTT. It specifies CASSLRSLVTQYF.

V usage is TRBV2 and J usage is TRBJ2-1; TRBD1 might be the D (6 bases). Deletions cut 5 bases from V and 3 bases from J, with 14 bases between. The germline V gene encodes CDR1 SNHLY and CDR2 FYNNEI. The CDR3 runs to 15 residues. The CDR3 sequence is CASSFEAGVYNEQFF. The CDR3 nucleotides read TGTGCCAGCAGTTTCGAGGCAGGGGTCTACAATGAGCAGTTCTTC.

The chain combines TRBV2 with TRBJ1-1, with TRBD1 as a possible D gene (5 bases). Deletions cut 4 bases from V and 2 bases from J, with 8 bases between. CDR3 length: 13 residues. From germline, CDR1 is SNHLY and CDR2 FYNNEI. The CDR3 loop reads CASSAQVNTEAFF. Here the CDR3 DNA reads TGTGCCAGCAGTGCACAGGTTAACACTGAAGCTTTCTTT.

This chain links TRBV4-2 with TRBJ2-2; a weak D match, TRBD1 (6 bases). Germline loops: CDR1 LGHNA, CDR2 YNFKEQ. The CDR3 sequence is 13 residues long. V was trimmed by 1 base and J by 10 bases, leaving 10 bases between them. CDR3 protein: CASSQGRGTELFF. CDR3 sequence (DNA): TGTGCCAGCAGCCAAGGAAGGGGGACGGAGCTGTTTTTT.

The rearrangement joins TRBV19 to TRBJ1-5; 9 bases fit TRBD1. The CDR3 sequence is 15 residues long. Germline trimming cut 4 bases from V and 4 bases from J; bases unmatched to any gene: 5. Looked up from germline, CDR1 is LNHDA and CDR2 is SQIVND (reference sequence). The CDR3 nucleotides read TGTGCCAGTAGTACTCGGACAGGGGTTAATCAGCCCCAGCATTTT. Translated, it gives CASSTRTGVNQPQHF.

This clone was observed a few times. V and J are TRBV28 and TRBJ1-5; 9 bases line up with TRBD1. V was pared by 4 bases and J by 5 bases, with 9 bases of the junction left unmatched. The CDR3 contains 16 residues. Looked up from germline, CDR1 is MDHEN and CDR2 is SYDVKM. DNA of the CDR3: TGTGCCAGCAGTTCAGCGGGACAGGGAGACTATCAGCCCCAGCATTTT. It translates to CASSSAGQGDYQPQHF.

This clone has only one observation. The chain is built from TRBV5-1 and TRBJ2-3, with D possibly TRBD1 on 5 matching bases. Germline assignment: CDR1 SGHRS and CDR2 YFSETQ. The CDR3 totals 14 residues. The germline V and J ends were trimmed by 1 base and 2 bases, with 8 bases remaining between them. CDR3 in DNA: TGCGCCAGCAGCTTGAACAGGCCCACAGATACGCAGTATTTT. Translated, it gives CASSLNRPTDTQYF. The full variable domain, its missing parts supplied by reference TRBV5-1 and TRBJ2-3, is KAGVTQTPRYLIKTRGQQVTLSCSPISGHRSVSWYQQTPGQGLQFLFEYFSETQRNKGNFPGRFSGRQFSNSRSEMNVSTLELGDSALYLCASSLNRPTDTQYFGPGTRLTVL.

V is TRBV14 and J is TRBJ2-1, with D possibly matching TRBD1 (5 bases). Deletions cut 0 bases from V and 6 bases from J, with 9 bases between. The CDR3 loop spans 14 amino acids. The germline V gene has CDR1 SGHDN and CDR2 FVKESK. DNA of the CDR3: TGTGCCAGCAGCCAAGATCAAAGGGGCAATGAGCAGTTCTTC. Encoded protein: CASSQDQRGNEQFF.

The chain uses TRBV6-2 or TRBV6-3 and TRBJ2-7; 9 bases are shared with TRBD2. In germline, CDR1 is MNHEY, CDR2 SVGEGT. The V gene end was trimmed by 2 bases and the J gene end by 6 bases; junction bases not matched to a gene: 5. The CDR3 consists of 14 residues. The DNA for the CDR3 is TGTGCCAGCAGTTACCGAGGACTAGCGAGCGAGCAGTACTTC. Protein sequence: CASSYRGLASEQYF.